This T cell receptor (beta chain) was documented in a study of response to subunit inactivated influenza vaccine (dated by TCRdb to the late 2010s). For the wider study: Deep quantitative T cell receptor repertoire profiling was used in the study to track responses to a trivalent subunit inactivated influenza vaccine.

Broad study findings and their caveats: It was suggested by the authors that each seasonal influenza vaccination may recruit only a limited number of new T cells.

Counted from cysteine to phenylalanine, this CDR3 has 15 amino acids. Left in the record is the CDR3 DNA by itself, 45 bases read in frame from the first base. Trimming takes 6 bases from V and 4 bases from J, and the germline ends sit 18 bases apart. According to the germline V gene (reference sequence), CDR1 reads MNHEY and CDR2 reads SMNVEV. Comments on this clonotype: Its antigen target is currently unknown. The record has no base qualities; no much larger clone is one base away.

Library prep was done by RT-PCR. TCRdb shows the sequencer as Illumina HiSeq 2500. TCRdb itself trimmed the public reads at Q25 with fastp, ran MiXCR and retained productive beta chains. A single entry per CDR3 protein holds the most common genes and DNA from its merged rows. In this sample the table shows about 500,000 distinct CDR3 sequences, about 15% of which occur a single time. Less than 4% of the sample rests with the top ten. The source is a man aged 45 to 75 who received an inactivated influenza vaccine. Donor details come from another sample of the same person, matched by shared clones. The chain couples TRBV27 to TRBJ1-1; a tentative D match to TRBD1 spans 5 bases. The sample was CD4+ T cells sorted from PBMCs, taken 23 months after vaccination. The bases read TGTGCCAGCAGAGTTCAGGGTACTCGGGGCACTGAAGCTTTCTTT. It codes for CASRVQGTRGTEAFF.